Listed here are 16 T cell receptor beta chains from one sample, sequenced in a study of blood T cell repertoires in COVID-19. The method was immunoSEQ multiplex PCR; TCRdb's version includes in-frame clones alone and lacks a portion of them. Of about 190,000 clones in the sample, under 80% were seen once. Sequencing input: peripheral blood. All receptors come from a man aged 45-65 years who had recovered from COVID-19.

The V and J genes are TRBV15 and TRBJ2-1; 10 bases agree with TRBD2. Trimming cost V 3 bases and J 4 bases; bases outside gene matches: 3. Germline assignment: CDR1 LNHNV and CDR2 YYDKDF (reference sequence). The length of the CDR3 is 15 residues. CDR3 amino acids: CATSSSLAGYNEQFF. The DNA for the CDR3 is TGTGCCACCAGCAGCTCACTAGCGGGGTACAATGAGCAGTTCTTC.

The chain has TRBV4-1 and TRBJ2-1; 10 nucleotides match TRBD2. CDR1 is MGHRA and CDR2 is YSYEKL in the germline V gene. This CDR3 comprises 15 residues. The junction had 2 bases not matched to a gene; V was cut back by 3 bases and J by 3 bases. The CDR3 nucleotides are TGCGCCAGCAGCCATAGGACTAGCGGCTACAATGAGCAGTTCTTC. This encodes CASSHRTSGYNEQFF.

The V and J genes are TRBV4-1 and TRBJ2-6, with D tentatively TRBD2 (5 bases). The CDR3 runs 15 residues. Trimming shortened V by 4 bases and J by 0 bases, and 7 bases separated the two germline ends. CDR1 and CDR2 from the germline V gene are MGHRA and YSYEKL. This CDR3 reads CASSRGSSGANVLTF. CDR3 nucleotides: TGCGCCAGCAGCCGAGGGAGCTCTGGGGCCAACGTCCTGACTTTC.

This clone was seen more than once but under ten times. CDR3 amino acids: CASSLASGSNTGELFF. The CDR3 DNA sequence: TGTGCCAGCAGCCTTGCTAGCGGGTCGAACACCGGGGAGCTGTTTTTT. The chain recombines TRBV7-6 with TRBJ2-2, with 8 bases identical to TRBD2. Germline loops: CDR1 SGHVS, CDR2 FNYEAQ. There are 16 residues in the CDR3. The trim removed 5 bases at V and 0 bases at J, leaving 5 bases unmatched.

The gene calls are TRBV15 and TRBJ2-1, with TRBD2 matching 7 bases. The junction had 4 bases not matched to a gene; V was cut back by 5 bases and J by 3 bases. In germline, CDR1 is LNHNV, CDR2 YYDKDF (reference sequence). The CDR3 runs 14 residues. As DNA, the CDR3 is TGTGCCACCAGCGTCAGCGGGGTCTACAATGAGCAGTTCTTC. Its protein is CATSVSGVYNEQFF.

The chain links TRBV10-3 to TRBJ2-7; D gene ambiguous. V dropped 1 base and J dropped 2 bases, with 12 bases sitting between them. This CDR3 spans 15 amino acids. The germline gives CDR1 ENHRY, CDR2 SYGVKD. The CDR3 loop is CAISELGDLPYEQYF. The CDR3 DNA follows: TGTGCCATCAGTGAGTTAGGAGACCTTCCCTACGAGCAGTACTTC.

The chain uses TRBV12-3 or TRBV12-4 and TRBJ2-3; D gene unclear. Trimming cost V 6 bases and J 2 bases, with 6 bases left between them. This CDR3 is built from 12 residues. The CDR3 DNA reads TGTGCCAGCAGACCTAACACAGATACGCAGTATTTT. Residues: CASRPNTDTQYF.

The rearrangement joins TRBV18 to TRBJ1-3; 9 bases are a match to TRBD1. CDR1 KGHSH and CDR2 LQKENI come from the germline V gene. V lost 3 bases and J lost 2; bases outside the gene matches: 11. The CDR3 has 18 amino acids. The CDR3 region is CASSPLKGTGGTGNTIYF. CDR3 nucleotides: TGTGCCAGCTCACCCCTGAAAGGAACAGGGGGCACTGGAAACACCATATATTTT.

This clone was recorded at least ten times. CDR3 nucleotides: TGTGCCACCAGTGATTCTAGACAGGGCACCGGGGAGCTGTTTTTT. Its protein product is CATSDSRQGTGELFF. This chain links TRBV24-1 with TRBJ2-2; 7 bases fit TRBD1. The CDR3 consists of 15 residues. CDR1 and CDR2 (germline): KGHDR, SFDVKD. Unmatched junction bases numbered 3, after V lost 2 bases and J lost 4 bases.

J is TRBJ2-3 and V is TRBV11-2; 10 bases map to TRBD2. Per the germline V gene, CDR1 is SGHAT and CDR2 is FQNNGV. Germline trimming cut 3 bases from V and 2 bases from J; bases unmatched to any gene: 8. This CDR3 comprises 17 residues. CDR3 in amino acids: CASSFRTSGPLTDTQYF. The CDR3, as DNA: TGTGCCAGCAGCTTCCGGACTAGCGGACCCCTCACAGATACGCAGTATTTT.

On this clone: This could be a read error, since a much larger clone is one nucleotide away. This sequence joins TRBV11-2 and TRBJ2-1; D may be TRBD2 (6 bases). The CDR3 consists of 14 residues. The germline CDR1 and CDR2 sequences are SGHAT and FQNNGV. For the CDR3, the DNA is TGTACCAGCAGCTCACCCGGGACTTTGCATGAGCAGTTCTTC. The encoded protein is CTSSSPGTLHEQFF. The full variable domain, with the rest looked up from reference TRBV11-2 and TRBJ2-1, is EAGVAQSPRYKIIEKRQSVAFWCNPISGHATLYWYQQILGQGPKLLIQFQNNGVVDDSQLPKDRFSAERLKGVDSTLKIQPAKLEDSAVYLCTSSSPGTLHEQFFGPGTRLTVL.

The chain joins TRBV19 to TRBJ2-7, with 10 bases fitting TRBD2. V dropped 5 bases and J dropped 6; count of bases not matched to a gene: 7. CDR1 and CDR2 (germline): LNHDA, SQIVND (reference sequence). The CDR3 loop spans 14 amino acids. CDR3 DNA sequence: TGTGCCAGTAGTTTCGGGCTAGCGGGAGTCGAGCAGTACTTC. It specifies CASSFGLAGVEQYF.

This clone was picked up one time. The chain couples TRBV20-1 to TRBJ1-1; 7 bases are a match to TRBD1. This CDR3 region has 11 residues. The V segment lost 6 bases and the J segment 4 bases; nucleotides outside the gene matches: 2. Germline loops: CDR1 DFQATT, CDR2 SNEGSKA (reference sequence). In DNA, the CDR3 is TGCAGTGCCGGGACAGTCACTGAAGCTTTCTTT. Encoded protein: CSAGTVTEAFF.

The V call is TRBV5-8, the J call TRBJ2-3; tentative D call: TRBD2 (5 bases). CDR1 and CDR2 (germline): SGHTS, YDEGEE. Trimming pared 3 bases from V and 6 bases from J, leaving 11 bases between. The CDR3 runs to 13 residues. In DNA, the CDR3 is TGTGCCAGCAGCTATAGACGCGGGGATACGCAGTATTTT. It specifies CASSYRRGDTQYF.

The V and J genes are TRBV27 and TRBJ1-1; 9 positions agree with TRBD1. The length of the CDR3 is 15 residues. The trim removed 3 bases at V and 3 bases at J, leaving 5 bases unmatched. From germline, CDR1 is MNHEY and CDR2 SMNVEV (reference sequence). CDR3 in amino acids: CASSFSDRGDTEAFF. The CDR3 nucleotides are TGTGCCAGCAGTTTCTCGGACAGGGGTGACACTGAAGCTTTCTTT.

The rearrangement uses TRBV10-3 and TRBJ2-5, with 7 bases matching TRBD1. The V and J ends lost 10 bases and 2 bases, in that order; junction bases with no gene match: 4. The germline V gene has CDR1 ENHRY and CDR2 SYGVKD. There are 12 residues in the CDR3. The CDR3 DNA reads TGTGCCACTGGGACAGCTCAAGAGACCCAGTACTTC. It encodes CATGTAQETQYF.